This T cell receptor (beta chain) was sequenced in a study of CD8 T cells in Susac syndrome. Whole-study results and caveats: In total CD8+ repertoires, over 15 Susac-specific public clones were detected, and CD8+ TEMRA repertoires contained several.

RNA was extracted with the RNeasy kit, and a quantity of about 0.45 to 1 ug was reverse transcribed using random hexamers. TCRdb recomputed calls from the immunoSEQ multiplex PCR reads with MiXCR, one row per CDR3 protein. This table has over 70,000 distinct CDR3 sequences, 90% to 97% appearing once. The length of the CDR3 is 15 residues. The germline V and J ends were trimmed by 0 bases and 6 bases, with 15 bases remaining between them. CDR1 is GTSNPN, CDR2 SVGIG, per germline (reference sequence). Concerning this clonotype itself: Its specificity is not known.

The rearrangement joins TRBV30 to TRBJ1-5; D is unresolved. Sequenced: CD8+ T cells from PBMCs. This clonotype was obtained from a human donor with Susac syndrome. The CDR3 spells CAWSVREEKGQPQHF. The CDR3 DNA reads as TGTGCCTGGAGTGTTAGGGAGGAAAAGGGTCAGCCCCAGCATTTT.